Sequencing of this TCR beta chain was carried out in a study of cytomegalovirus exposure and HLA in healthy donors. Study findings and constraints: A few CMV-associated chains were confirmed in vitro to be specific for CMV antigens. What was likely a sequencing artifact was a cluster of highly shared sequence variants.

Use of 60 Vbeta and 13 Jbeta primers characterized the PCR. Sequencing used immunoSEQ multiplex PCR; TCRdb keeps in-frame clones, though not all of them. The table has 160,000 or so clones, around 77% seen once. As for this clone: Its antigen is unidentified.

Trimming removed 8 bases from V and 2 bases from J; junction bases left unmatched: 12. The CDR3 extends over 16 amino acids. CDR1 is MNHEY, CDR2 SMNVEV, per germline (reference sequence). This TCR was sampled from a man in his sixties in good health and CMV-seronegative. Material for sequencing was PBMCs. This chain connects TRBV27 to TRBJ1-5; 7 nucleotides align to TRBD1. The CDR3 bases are TGTGCCAGCGGGTTGTGGAGGGGGCAGGGCAATCAGCCCCAGCATTTT. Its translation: CASGLWRGQGNQPQHF.